Reported below is one T cell receptor beta chain. Antigen: not known. The people who gave samples were healthy Caucasians from Russia, aged roughly 6 to 100. This sample was taken from a study of blood T cells in healthy people across ages. Whole-study findings and limits: A greater number of naive CD4+ cells and higher diversity distinguished long-lived donors from aged donors. Reliance upon unsorted PBMCs precluded definitive naive versus antigen-experienced comparison.

Trimming cost V 4 bases and J 2 bases; bases outside gene matches: 4. CDR3 length: 16 residues. Germline-derived CDR1 and CDR2 are SNHLY and FYNNEI. Primed by a sample-barcoded 5' primer and a J-beta primer mix, a second PCR proceeded for 7 to 11 cycles. TCRdb ran MiXCR on the 5' RACE reads and lists one entry per CDR3 protein. Seen here are around 800,000 distinct CDR3 sequences, about half observed once, and the top ten hold over 15%. The source is a man older than 75 in good health. This rearrangement joins TRBV2 to TRBJ2-3; 12 bases are shared with TRBD2. Sequenced input: blood. CDR3 in amino acids: CASSGRTSGTTDTQYF. As DNA, the CDR3 is TGTGCCAGCAGTGGGAGGACTAGCGGGACCACAGATACGCAGTATTTT.